A selection of T cell receptor beta chains follows, all from one sample in a study of graft-versus-host responses after intestinal transplantation. Which antigens these TCRs recognize remains unknown. The assay was immunoSEQ multiplex PCR, and TCRdb's table has in-frame clones only and misses some. The table lists about 39,000 clones, roughly 96% of them singletons. Sequenced material: unstimulated CD8+ T cells sorted from spleen or lymph node cells, taken before transplant. These receptors originate from a human donor who was the organ donor for an intestinal transplant. The CDR3 runs from the conserved cysteine through the conserved F or W. D genes are given only for firm matches. Clone size, where shown, is once, few, many, or a class for clones that have expanded.

length	D	J	size	V	CDR3	DNA
11	NA	TRBJ1-1	NA	TRBV6-5	CASRAGLEAFF	TGTGCCAGCAGGGCGGGGCTTGAAGCTTTCTTT
13	NA	TRBJ1-2	NA	TRBV6-5	CASSYGADYGYTF	TGTGCCAGCAGTTACGGGGCGGACTATGGCTACACCTTC
16	TRBD2	TRBJ2-1	NA	TRBV13	CASSLGSGGAYNEQFF	TGTGCCAGCAGCTTAGGGTCCGGGGGGGCCTACAATGAGCAGTTCTTC
13	NA	TRBJ1-2	NA	TRBV6-5	CASSYHPNYGYTF	TGTGCCAGCAGTTACCATCCTAACTATGGCTACACCTTC
15	NA	TRBJ2-1	NA	TRBV7-9	CASSLGDGTGNEQFF	TGTGCCAGCAGCTTAGGGGACGGGACGGGGAATGAGCAGTTCTTC
16	TRBD2	TRBJ2-1	NA	TRBV4-3	CASSQDSGGTYNEQFF	TGCGCCAGCAGCCAGGATAGCGGGGGGACCTACAATGAGCAGTTCTTC
12	NA	TRBJ2-1	NA	TRBV13	CASSLARNEQFF	TGTGCCAGCAGCTTGGCTCGGAATGAGCAGTTCTTC
14	TRBD2	TRBJ2-7	NA	TRBV27	CASSLTAGLYEQYF	TGTGCCAGCAGTTTAACAGCGGGGCTTTACGAGCAGTACTTC
13	NA	TRBJ1-1	NA	TRBV30	CAWSTGANTEAFF	TGTGCCTGGAGTACCGGGGCGAACACTGAAGCTTTCTTT
16	NA	TRBJ1-2	NA	TRBV4-3	CASSQEWELANYGYTF	TGCGCCAGCAGCCAAGAATGGGAATTAGCTAACTATGGCTACACCTTC
12	NA	TRBJ1-2	NA	TRBV19	CASTQDNYGYTF	TGTGCCAGTACCCAAGATAACTATGGCTACACCTTC
14	NA	TRBJ1-1	NA	TRBV5-4	CASSRPGGGVEAFF	TGTGCCAGCAGCAGACCGGGCGGAGGAGTTGAAGCTTTCTTT
16	TRBD2	TRBJ2-1	once	TRBV5-1	CASSIPSGGTSNEQFF	TGCGCCAGCAGCATCCCTAGCGGGGGGACTTCCAATGAGCAGTTCTTC
15	TRBD2	TRBJ2-7	NA	TRBV7-2	CATAQVAGGHYEQYF	TGTGCCACCGCCCAGGTAGCGGGGGGGCACTACGAGCAGTACTTC
13	NA	TRBJ2-1	NA	TRBV27	CASSLSRRFEQFF	TGTGCCAGCAGTTTATCCCGCAGGTTTGAGCAGTTCTTC
12	TRBD1	TRBJ1-1	once	TRBV9	CASSPRTGSAFF	TGTGCCAGCAGCCCCCGGACAGGATCGGCTTTCTTT
14	NA	TRBJ2-7	NA	TRBV4-3	CASSQSLPAYEQYF	TGCGCCAGCAGCCAATCATTGCCGGCCTACGAGCAGTACTTC
15	NA	TRBJ2-3	NA	TRBV27	CASSRWGGDTDTQYF	TGTGCCAGCAGTCGATGGGGCGGGGACACAGATACGCAGTATTTT
12	NA	TRBJ2-7	NA	TRBV6-6	CASTKGGYEQYF	TGTGCCAGCACCAAAGGGGGCTACGAGCAGTACTTC
12	NA	TRBJ1-2	NA	TRBV29-1	CSETDGPYGYTF	TGCAGCGAGACGGACGGCCCCTATGGCTACACCTTC
14	NA	TRBJ2-2	NA	TRBV10-3	CAISEDTNTGELFF	TGTGCCATCAGTGAGGACACGAACACCGGGGAGCTGTTTTTT
14	NA	TRBJ2-1	once	TRBV29-1	CSGHGGRSYNEQFF	TGCAGCGGGCATGGGGGCCGCTCCTACAATGAGCAGTTCTTC
13	NA	TRBJ2-7	NA	TRBV11-3	CASKLGGLYEQYF	TGTGCCAGCAAGCTGGGCGGGCTCTACGAGCAGTACTTC